A single sample gave rise to the 8 T cell receptor beta chains below, sequenced in a study of T cell repertoires in cytomegalovirus infection. TCRdb processed the reads anew with MiXCR; each CDR3 protein has one entry. The table includes fewer than 400,000 distinct CDR3 sequences, approximately 18% detected once. Material for sequencing was PBMCs. The source of these receptors is a human donor in good health (CMV status not recorded). Some clones in this sample may be carry-over from other donors' samples.

This clonotype showed up just a few times. The chain is built from TRBV12-3 or TRBV12-4 and TRBJ1-1, with D possibly being TRBD1 (5 bases). Between the trimmed V and J ends, which lost 5 bases and 8 bases, there was a span of 18 bases. This CDR3 spans 14 amino acids. The CDR3 protein is CASSTPGRAGEAFF. DNA for the CDR3: TGTGCCAGCAGTACCCCCGGCCGGGCAGGGGAAGCTTTCTTT.

This clonotype was seen ten or more times. The CDR3 region is CASRPPGPPYNEQFF. DNA for the CDR3: TGTGCCAGCAGGCCCCCGGGACCCCCTTACAATGAGCAGTTCTTC. This chain links TRBV7-9 with TRBJ2-1; D possibly uses TRBD1 or TRBD2 (5 bases each). V was cut by 6 bases and J by 4 bases, with 16 bases left in between. CDR1 is SEHNR, CDR2 FQNEAQ, per germline (reference sequence). This CDR3 has 15 amino acids.

CDR3 coding DNA: TGTGCCAGCTCACCTTACAGTTACAATGAGCAGTTCTTC. As protein: CASSPYSYNEQFF. The chain couples TRBV18 to TRBJ2-1; D not certain. The germline V and J ends were trimmed by 3 bases and 4 bases, with 7 bases remaining between them. This CDR3 is built from 13 residues. CDR1 and CDR2 from the germline V gene are KGHSH and LQKENI.

The rearrangement links TRBV20-1 to TRBJ1-1, with D unclear. The CDR3 runs 13 residues. CDR1 DFQATT and CDR2 SNEGSKA come from the germline V gene (reference sequence). V gave up 2 bases and J gave up 7 bases, with 14 bases separating them. The CDR3 is CSARSPATLEAFF. The DNA for the CDR3 is TGCAGTGCTAGATCCCCGGCAACCCTTGAAGCTTTCTTT.

There are many counts of this clonotype. The rearrangement joins TRBV7-6 to TRBJ2-3, with no clear D. Trimming pared 5 bases from V and 2 bases from J, leaving 11 bases between. The germline CDR1 and CDR2 sequences are SGHVS and FNYEAQ. CDR3 length: 14 residues. CDR3 loop: CASSPRTLTDTQYF. The CDR3 nucleotides read TGTGCCAGCAGCCCACGGACCCTCACAGATACGCAGTATTTT.

This clonotype was observed many times. The chain is built from TRBV6-6 and TRBJ1-6, with unresolved D. The CDR3 runs to 15 residues. Trimming took 2 bases from V and 2 from J, leaving 7 bases between them. Germline CDR1 MNHNY, CDR2 SVGAGI (reference sequence). As DNA, the CDR3 is TGTGCCAGCAGTTACAGGTCGGCCTATAATTCACCCCTCCACTTT. Residues: CASSYRSAYNSPLHF.

There are many counts of this clonotype. J is TRBJ1-2 and V is TRBV28, with 8 bases lining up with TRBD1. The trim removed 6 bases at V and 8 bases at J, leaving 5 bases unmatched. In germline, CDR1 is MDHEN, CDR2 SYDVKM. This CDR3 is built from 12 residues. CDR3 nucleotides: TGTGCCAGCAGCACCGGACAGGGAGGCTACACCTTC. Its protein is CASSTGQGGYTF.

The chain uses TRBV6-2 or TRBV6-3 and TRBJ2-3, with D possibly TRBD2 on 6 matching bases. CDR3 length: 15 amino acids. Germline assignment: CDR1 MNHEY and CDR2 SVGEGT. V was shortened by 2 bases and J by 6 bases, with 15 bases between the two germline ends. In DNA, the CDR3 is TGTGCCAGCAGTTACAAGAGTAGCGGAGCCGATACGCAGTATTTT. This gives the protein CASSYKSSGADTQYF.